A single sample gave rise to the 32 T cell receptor beta chains below, sequenced in a study of PD-1 blockade in classical Hodgkin lymphoma. Time point meaning: cycle 4 day 1 (C4D1), after less than 7 weeks of nivolumab. Exposure to brentuximab vedotin varied, and each patient had relapsed following autologous stem cell transplantation. Repertoires were generated with immunoSEQ multiplex PCR, while TCRdb's copy carries only in-frame clones and drops some. The top ten clones hold around 3% of a sample with some 86,000 clones, approximately 90% of them seen once. Sequenced material: peripheral blood mononuclear cells (PBMCs), taken before the fourth cycle of nivolumab. The receptors were gathered from a human donor with classical Hodgkin lymphoma.

The rearrangement uses TRBV6-5 and TRBJ2-7; tentatively, D is TRBD2 (5 bases). There are 15 residues in the CDR3. Trimming removed 0 bases from V and 4 bases from J, with 13 bases in between. Germline loops: CDR1 MNHEY, CDR2 SVGAGI. The CDR3 sequence is CASSYSWTVGYEQYF. In DNA form, the CDR3 reads TGTGCCAGCAGTTACTCATGGACTGTCGGATACGAGCAGTACTTC.

This chain connects TRBV19 to TRBJ1-5, with D possibly TRBD1 on 5 matching bases. The CDR3 loop spans 14 amino acids. Germline V lookup: CDR1 LNHDA, CDR2 SQIVND (reference sequence). Deletions cut 9 bases from V and 0 bases from J, with 12 bases between. CDR3 residues: CASGLGPSNQPQHF. In DNA, the CDR3 is TGTGCCAGCGGATTGGGGCCTAGCAATCAGCCCCAGCATTTT.

This clone was counted once. The V gene is TRBV4-3, the J gene TRBJ2-7, with D perhaps given as TRBD1 or TRBD2 (5 bases each). Trimming left V 1 base short and J 0 bases short, with 19 bases between. This CDR3 region has 18 residues. The germline V gene encodes CDR1 LGHNA and CDR2 YSLEER. In DNA, the CDR3 is TGCGCCAGCAGCCAAGGGCGACCCGGGACGCGGGTCTCCTACGAGCAGTACTTC. Translation gives CASSQGRPGTRVSYEQYF.

V gene TRBV19 combines with J gene TRBJ2-3, with 8 bases that match TRBD1. V lost 4 bases, J lost 4 bases, and 4 bases stayed unmatched. Germline V CDR1 and CDR2: LNHDA, SQIVND (reference sequence). The CDR3 is made up of 14 amino acids. CDR3 region: CASSNTGGPDTQYF. CDR3 DNA sequence: TGTGCCAGTAGTAACACAGGGGGGCCAGATACGCAGTATTTT.

This chain joins TRBV19 and TRBJ2-1; 11 positions match TRBD2. Germline V gene data show CDR1 as LNHDA and CDR2 as SQIVND (reference sequence). This CDR3 contains 17 residues. J lost 9 bases, V lost 1 base, and 11 bases had no gene match. The CDR3 region has the DNA TGTGCCAGTAGTATAGTGGGACATAGCGGGGGGGCCACTGAGCAGTTCTTC. Translated: CASSIVGHSGGATEQFF.

The chain uses TRBV6-5 and TRBJ1-5; D not resolved. This CDR3 is built from 15 residues. Trimming shortened V by 2 bases and J by 6 bases, and 14 bases separated the two germline ends. CDR1 is MNHEY, CDR2 SVGAGI, per germline. CDR3 region: CASSYGGSAIQPQHF. DNA of the CDR3: TGTGCCAGCAGTTACGGTGGGTCCGCAATTCAGCCCCAGCATTTT.

The chain links TRBV6-5 to TRBJ2-6, with TRBD1 matching 8 bases. The CDR3 runs to 15 residues. V gave up 10 bases and J gave up 3 bases; unmatched junction bases: 8. Germline-derived CDR1 and CDR2 are MNHEY and SVGAGI. This CDR3 is CATKDRDGGANVLTF. The CDR3 DNA is TGTGCCACCAAGGACAGGGACGGTGGGGCCAACGTCCTGACTTTC.

The rearrangement links TRBV19 to TRBJ2-6, with D unresolved. CDR1 is LNHDA and CDR2 is SQIVND in the germline V gene (reference sequence). V was shortened by 6 bases and J by 3 bases, with 12 bases between the two germline ends. The CDR3 extends over 15 amino acids. CDR3 sequence (DNA): TGTGCCAGTAGCGGGCCTCTTGTTGGGGCCAACGTCCTGACTTTC. It specifies CASSGPLVGANVLTF.

The genes are TRBV7-6 and TRBJ2-7, with 7 bases aligning to TRBD1. The V segment lost 1 base and the J segment 3 bases; nucleotides outside the gene matches: 6. This CDR3 is 15 amino acids long. Germline CDR1 reads SGHVS; CDR2 reads FNYEAQ. The CDR3 protein is CASSLVIGGNYEQYF. For the CDR3, the DNA is TGTGCCAGCAGCTTAGTAATAGGGGGCAACTACGAGCAGTACTTC.

The chain employs TRBV2 and TRBJ2-7; 8 bases fit TRBD1. After removal of 6 bases from V and 0 bases from J, the junction contained 4 bases not matched to a gene. This CDR3 has 14 amino acids. Looked up from germline, CDR1 is SNHLY and CDR2 is FYNNEI. The DNA of the CDR3 is TGTGCCAGCAGGAGGACAGGGCCCTCCTACGAGCAGTACTTC. It translates to CASRRTGPSYEQYF.

The genes are TRBV7-2 and TRBJ2-3; unclear D gene. This CDR3 has 13 amino acids. Trimming removed 10 bases from V and 0 bases from J, with 11 bases in between. Germline lookup yields CDR1 SGHTA and CDR2 FQGNSA. DNA for the CDR3: TGTGCCATTCCCACGGCTAGCACAGATACGCAGTATTTT. Translated: CAIPTASTDTQYF.

By sample share, this clone is medium-sized. V and J are TRBV28 and TRBJ1-1; D is possibly TRBD1 (5 bases). The CDR3 loop spans 13 amino acids. V lost 7 bases and J lost 5, with 14 bases in between. Germline V CDR1 and CDR2: MDHEN, SYDVKM. The CDR3 region is CASIPGRWTEAFF. The CDR3 DNA follows: TGTGCCAGCATCCCGGGACGATGGACTGAAGCTTTCTTT.

The chain employs TRBV19 and TRBJ1-1; 9 bases align to TRBD1. The CDR3 sequence is 16 residues long. Trimming at V came to 3 bases and at J to 4 bases, leaving 9 bases not matched to a gene. Germline CDR1 reads LNHDA; CDR2 reads SQIVND (reference sequence). CDR3 loop: CASSMVLGQGLTEAFF. The CDR3 nucleotides read TGTGCCAGTAGTATGGTTCTGGGACAGGGCCTCACTGAAGCTTTCTTT.

This clone has a handful of counts. V and J are TRBV7-2 and TRBJ1-5; D is uncertain. Germline CDR1 is SGHTA and CDR2 is FQGNSA. The CDR3 loop spans 15 amino acids. The ends were cut back, 1 base at V and 6 bases at J, with 13 bases in the middle. CDR3 sequence reads: CASSLEPRAIQPQHF. CDR3 sequence (DNA): TGTGCCAGCAGCTTAGAGCCCCGGGCTATTCAGCCCCAGCATTTT.

The V gene is TRBV5-6, the J gene TRBJ1-1; D is ambiguous. CDR1 and CDR2 from the germline V gene are SGHDT and YYEEEE. The V end lost 4 bases, the J end lost 0 bases, and 16 bases lay between the germline ends. There are 16 residues in the CDR3. The CDR3: CASSPPTHSMNTEAFF. The CDR3 DNA is TGTGCCAGCAGCCCTCCAACACACAGCATGAACACTGAAGCTTTCTTT.

This chain links TRBV10-2 with TRBJ1-2; 8 bases are shared with TRBD1. This CDR3 spans 14 amino acids. Trimming removed 2 bases from V and 2 bases from J; junction bases left unmatched: 1. Germline assignment: CDR1 WSHSY and CDR2 SAAADI. CDR3 residues: CASSEDRGNYGYTF. The CDR3 DNA reads TGCGCCAGCAGTGAGGACAGGGGAAACTATGGCTACACCTTC.

DNA for the CDR3: TGTGCCAGCAGCTTACACGACCGACTGGGGGGGTTTATGGCCTCACCCCTCCACTTT. Protein product: CASSLHDRLGGFMASPLHF. The chain recombines TRBV7-9 with TRBJ1-6; a weak D match, TRBD1 (5 bases). Looked up from germline, CDR1 is SEHNR and CDR2 is FQNEAQ (reference sequence). V dropped 2 bases and J dropped 10 bases, with 27 bases sitting between them. This CDR3 spans 19 amino acids.

CDR3 sequence: CASSYGTAPEAFF. CDR3 coding DNA: TGTGCCAGCAGCTACGGGACAGCCCCTGAAGCTTTCTTT. V is TRBV5-5 and J is TRBJ1-1; 7 positions agree with TRBD1. The ends lost 3 bases at V and 6 bases at J; junction bases unmatched: 5. The CDR3 is 13 residues long. Germline CDR1 SGHKS, CDR2 YYEKEE (reference sequence).

The rearrangement joins TRBV5-4 to TRBJ2-1, with 8 bases lining up with TRBD2. The CDR3 runs 14 residues. V gave up 0 bases and J gave up 9 bases; unmatched junction bases: 5. Looked up from germline, CDR1 is SGHNT and CDR2 is YYREEE (reference sequence). In nucleotides, the CDR3 is TGTGCCAGCAGCTTGGCGCGGGGGGCAGGTGAGCAGTTCTTC. Translating gives CASSLARGAGEQFF.

V gene TRBV7-2 combines with J gene TRBJ2-7; 11 bases fit TRBD2. V lost 5 bases to trimming and J lost 5 bases; unmatched junction nucleotides: 8. This CDR3 has 15 residues. Germline V CDR1 and CDR2: SGHTA, FQGNSA. The CDR3 is CASSPTSGGGNEQYF. The CDR3 DNA follows: TGTGCCAGCAGCCCTACTAGCGGGGGCGGGAACGAGCAGTACTTC.

The chain joins TRBV4-2 to TRBJ1-2; 7 nucleotides agree with TRBD1. J lost 4 bases, V lost 0 bases, and 11 bases had no gene match. Germline CDR1 reads LGHNA; CDR2 reads YNFKEQ. This CDR3 is built from 17 residues. For the CDR3, the DNA is TGTGCCAGCAGCCAAGAAGGCCCAGGGGGAAAACTCTATGGCTACACCTTC. It is translated as CASSQEGPGGKLYGYTF.

The chain carries TRBV18 and TRBJ1-2, with D perhaps TRBD1 (5 bases). The CDR3 runs to 12 residues. Germline CDR1 reads KGHSH; CDR2 reads LQKENI. The V gene lost 3 bases and the J gene lost 7 bases, with 9 bases spanning the gap. CDR3 region: CASSPPGFGYTF. CDR3 nucleotides: TGTGCCAGCTCACCGCCAGGGTTTGGCTACACCTTC.

The chain employs TRBV15 and TRBJ1-5, with D unresolved. The CDR3 consists of 14 residues. V was trimmed by 8 bases and J by 3 bases, leaving 14 bases between them. Germline V lookup: CDR1 LNHNV, CDR2 YYDKDF (reference sequence). The DNA for the CDR3 is TGTGCCACCGCCGTTGGAGGGTACAATCAGCCCCAGCATTTT. This translates into CATAVGGYNQPQHF.

Regarding this clone: One end of the junction fails to match germline, which may point to a read error. The chain joins TRBV11-2 to TRBJ2-7, with 9 nucleotides matching TRBD1. Germline V gene sequence: CDR1 SGHAT, CDR2 FQNNGV. The CDR3 runs 15 residues. The CDR3 nucleotides read TGTGCCAGCAGCTTAGGTACAGGGGGCTTTTACGAGCGGTACTTC. Residues: CASSLGTGGFYERYF.

V gene TRBV29-1 combines with J gene TRBJ2-2; no clear D. Germline V CDR1 and CDR2: SQVTM, ANQGSEA. The CDR3 is 12 residues long. Trimming left V 1 base short and J 5 bases short, with 5 bases between. The CDR3 sequence is CSVEVGTGELFF. CDR3 nucleotides: TGCAGCGTTGAAGTAGGAACCGGGGAGCTGTTTTTT.

The rearrangement joins TRBV25-1 to TRBJ2-2; no clear D. Germline values: CDR1 MGHDK, CDR2 SYGVNS. The ends were cut back, 7 bases at V and 1 base at J, with 13 bases in the middle. CDR3 length equals 15 residues. The DNA of the CDR3 is TGTGCCAGCACCCCTCCTTTGGGGAACACCGGGGAGCTGTTTTTT. Its protein product is CASTPPLGNTGELFF.

V usage is TRBV28 and J usage is TRBJ1-3; no reliable D call. Germline V lookup: CDR1 MDHEN, CDR2 SYDVKM. V gave up 2 bases and J gave up 3 bases, with 8 bases separating them. The CDR3 covers 14 residues. CDR3 loop: CASSLGGFGNTIYF. For the CDR3, the DNA is TGTGCCAGCAGTTTAGGAGGGTTTGGAAACACCATATATTTT.

The rearrangement joins TRBV6-1 to TRBJ2-2; TRBD1 agrees at 11 bases. The germline CDR1 and CDR2 sequences are MNHNS and SASEGT. The CDR3 consists of 18 residues. J lost 5 bases, V lost 0 bases, and 8 bases had no gene match. The CDR3 sequence: CASSEALGTGGNTGELFF. CDR3 coding DNA: TGTGCCAGCAGTGAAGCGCTAGGGACAGGGGGTAATACCGGGGAGCTGTTTTTT.

The chain recombines TRBV6-6 with TRBJ1-1; TRBD1 matches 7 bases. This CDR3 region has 14 residues. Germline lookup yields CDR1 MNHNY and CDR2 SVGAGI (reference sequence). V shed 2 bases and J 1 base; nucleotides not matched to a gene: 1. CDR3 loop: CASSYEGANTEAFF. CDR3 nucleotide sequence: TGTGCCAGCAGTTACGAGGGGGCGAACACTGAAGCTTTCTTT.

The genes are TRBV2 and TRBJ2-3; weak D call: TRBD2 (5 bases). CDR3 length: 16 residues. Deletions cut 2 bases from V and 2 bases from J, with 14 bases between. CDR1 and CDR2 from the germline V gene are SNHLY and FYNNEI. The CDR3 nucleotides read TGTGCCAGCAGTGAAAGTGTTAGCGAGACCACAGATACGCAGTATTTT. Its translation is CASSESVSETTDTQYF.

The chain recombines TRBV7-2 with TRBJ2-5; D perhaps matches TRBD1 (6 bases). V was clipped by 2 bases and J by 5 bases, with 12 bases between them. Looked up from germline, CDR1 is SGHTA and CDR2 is FQGNSA. This CDR3 has 14 residues. In DNA, the CDR3 is TGTGCCAGCAGCTTAAGGTCAGGGGAGGAGACCCAGTACTTC. Residues: CASSLRSGEETQYF. Looking up the rest from reference TRBV7-2 and TRBJ2-5 gives the full variable domain: GAGVSQSPSNKVTEKGKDVELRCDPISGHTALYWYRQSLGQGLEFLIYFQGNSAPDKSGLPSDRFSAERTGGSVSTLTIQRTQQEDSAVYLCASSLRSGEETQYFGPGTRLLVL.

The chain has TRBV19 and TRBJ1-2; weak D call: TRBD1 (5 bases). Trimming shortened V by 4 bases and J by 0 bases, and 12 bases separated the two germline ends. CDR3 size: 15 residues. From germline, CDR1 is LNHDA and CDR2 SQIVND (reference sequence). CDR3 sequence: CASSSDRGANYGYTF. The CDR3 nucleotides read TGTGCCAGTAGTAGTGACAGAGGAGCTAACTATGGCTACACCTTC.